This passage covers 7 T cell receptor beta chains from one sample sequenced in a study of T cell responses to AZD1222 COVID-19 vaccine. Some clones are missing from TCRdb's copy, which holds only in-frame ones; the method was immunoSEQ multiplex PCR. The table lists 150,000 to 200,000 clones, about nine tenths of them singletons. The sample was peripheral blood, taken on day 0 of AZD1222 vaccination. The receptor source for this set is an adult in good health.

For the CDR3, the DNA is TGTGCCAGTAGTAGAGGACGCCAACCCGGTCAGCCCCAGCATTTT. It is translated as CASSRGRQPGQPQHF. The rearrangement joins TRBV19 to TRBJ1-5; D remains ambiguous. The CDR3 totals 15 residues. V dropped 4 bases and J dropped 6 bases, with 16 bases sitting between them. CDR1 and CDR2 from the germline V gene are LNHDA and SQIVND (reference sequence).

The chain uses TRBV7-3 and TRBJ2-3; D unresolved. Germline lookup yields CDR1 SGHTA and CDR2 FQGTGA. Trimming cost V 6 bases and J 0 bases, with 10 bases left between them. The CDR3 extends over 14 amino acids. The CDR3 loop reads CASSSRSSTDTQYF. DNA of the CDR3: TGTGCCAGCAGTTCGCGGAGTAGCACAGATACGCAGTATTTT.

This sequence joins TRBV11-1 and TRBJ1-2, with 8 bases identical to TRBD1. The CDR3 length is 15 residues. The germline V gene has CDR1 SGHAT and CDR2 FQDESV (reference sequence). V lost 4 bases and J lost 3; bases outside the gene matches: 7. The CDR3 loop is CASSSVSTGDYGYTF. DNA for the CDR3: TGTGCCAGCAGCTCTGTGTCGACAGGGGACTATGGCTACACCTTC.

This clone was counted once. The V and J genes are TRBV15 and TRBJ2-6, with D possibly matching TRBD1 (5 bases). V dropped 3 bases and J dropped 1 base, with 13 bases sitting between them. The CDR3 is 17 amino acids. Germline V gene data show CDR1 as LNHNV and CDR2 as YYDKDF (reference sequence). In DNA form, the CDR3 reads TGTGCCACCAGCAGCGCCGCAGGGTCGTCTGGGGCCAACGTCCTGACTTTC. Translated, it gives CATSSAAGSSGANVLTF.

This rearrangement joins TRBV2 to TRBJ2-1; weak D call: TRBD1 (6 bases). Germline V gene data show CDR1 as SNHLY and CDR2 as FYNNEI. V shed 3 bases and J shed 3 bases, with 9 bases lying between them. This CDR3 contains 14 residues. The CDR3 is CASSEQGLYNEQFF. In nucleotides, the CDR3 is TGTGCCAGCAGTGAGCAGGGGCTCTACAATGAGCAGTTCTTC.

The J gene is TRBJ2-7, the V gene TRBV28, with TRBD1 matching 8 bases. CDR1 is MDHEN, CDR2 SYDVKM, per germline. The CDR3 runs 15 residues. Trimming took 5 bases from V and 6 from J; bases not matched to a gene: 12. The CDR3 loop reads CASSAPGQGGFEQYF. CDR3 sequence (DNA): TGTGCCAGCAGTGCGCCTGGACAGGGAGGCTTCGAGCAGTACTTC.

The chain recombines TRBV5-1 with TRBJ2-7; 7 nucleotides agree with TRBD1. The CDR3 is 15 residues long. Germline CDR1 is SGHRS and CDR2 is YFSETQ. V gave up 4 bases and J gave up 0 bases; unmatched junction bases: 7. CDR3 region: CASSPTTGLSYEQYF. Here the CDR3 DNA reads TGCGCCAGCAGCCCGACGACAGGGCTCTCCTACGAGCAGTACTTC.